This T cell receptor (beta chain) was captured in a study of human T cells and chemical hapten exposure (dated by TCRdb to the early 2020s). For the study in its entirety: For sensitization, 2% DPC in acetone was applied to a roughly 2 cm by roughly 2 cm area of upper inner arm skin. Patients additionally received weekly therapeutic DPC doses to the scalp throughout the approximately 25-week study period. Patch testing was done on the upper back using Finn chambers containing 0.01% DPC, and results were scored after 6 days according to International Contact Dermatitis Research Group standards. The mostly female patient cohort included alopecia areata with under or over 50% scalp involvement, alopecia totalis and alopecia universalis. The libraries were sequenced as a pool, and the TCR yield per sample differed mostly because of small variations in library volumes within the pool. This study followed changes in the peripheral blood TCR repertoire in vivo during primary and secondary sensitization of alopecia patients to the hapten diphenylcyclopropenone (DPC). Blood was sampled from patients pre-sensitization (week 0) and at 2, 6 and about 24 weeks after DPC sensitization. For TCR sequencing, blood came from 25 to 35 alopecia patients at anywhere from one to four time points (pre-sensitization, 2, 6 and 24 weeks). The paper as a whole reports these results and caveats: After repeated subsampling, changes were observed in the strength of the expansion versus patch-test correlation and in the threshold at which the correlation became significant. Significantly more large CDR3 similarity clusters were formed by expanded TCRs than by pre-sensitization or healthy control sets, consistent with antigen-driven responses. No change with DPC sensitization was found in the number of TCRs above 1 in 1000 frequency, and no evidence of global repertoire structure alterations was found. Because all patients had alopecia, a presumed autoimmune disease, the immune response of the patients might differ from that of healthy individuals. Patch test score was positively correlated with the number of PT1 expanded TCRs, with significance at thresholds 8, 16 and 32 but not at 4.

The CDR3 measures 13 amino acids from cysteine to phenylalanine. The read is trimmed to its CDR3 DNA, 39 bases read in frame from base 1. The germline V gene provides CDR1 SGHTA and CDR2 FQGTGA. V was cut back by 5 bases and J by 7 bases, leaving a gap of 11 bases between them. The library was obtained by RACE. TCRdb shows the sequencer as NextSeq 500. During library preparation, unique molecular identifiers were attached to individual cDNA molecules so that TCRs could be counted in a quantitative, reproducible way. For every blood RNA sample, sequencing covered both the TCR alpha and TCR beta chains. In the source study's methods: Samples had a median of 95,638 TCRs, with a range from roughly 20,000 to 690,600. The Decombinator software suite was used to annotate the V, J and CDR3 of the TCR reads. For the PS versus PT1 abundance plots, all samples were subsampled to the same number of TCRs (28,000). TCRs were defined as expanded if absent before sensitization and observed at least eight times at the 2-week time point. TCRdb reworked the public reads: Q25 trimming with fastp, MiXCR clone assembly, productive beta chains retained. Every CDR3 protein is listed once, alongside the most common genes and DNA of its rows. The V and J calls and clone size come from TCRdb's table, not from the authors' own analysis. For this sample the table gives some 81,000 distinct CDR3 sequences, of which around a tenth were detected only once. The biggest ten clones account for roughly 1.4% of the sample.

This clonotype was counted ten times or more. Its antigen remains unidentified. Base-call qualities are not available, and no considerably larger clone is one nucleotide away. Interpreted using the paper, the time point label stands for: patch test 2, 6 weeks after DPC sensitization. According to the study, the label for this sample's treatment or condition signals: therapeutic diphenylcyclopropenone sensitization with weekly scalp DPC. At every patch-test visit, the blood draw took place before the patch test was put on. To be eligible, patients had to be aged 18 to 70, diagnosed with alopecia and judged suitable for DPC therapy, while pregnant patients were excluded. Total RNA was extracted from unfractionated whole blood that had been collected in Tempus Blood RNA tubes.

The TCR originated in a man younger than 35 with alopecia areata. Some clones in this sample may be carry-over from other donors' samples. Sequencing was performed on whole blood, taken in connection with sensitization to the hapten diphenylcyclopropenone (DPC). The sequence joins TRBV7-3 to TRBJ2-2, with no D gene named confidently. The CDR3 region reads CASSETRVGELFF. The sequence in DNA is TGTGCCAGCAGCGAGACCCGCGTCGGGGAGCTGTTTTTT.